The clone carrying this T cell receptor beta chain was detected only a few times. Its antigen remains unknown. The sample originates from a study of regulatory T cells in long-lasting Graves disease. This CDR3 comprises 16 residues. V shed 3 bases, J shed 6 bases, and the junction held 16 bases outside the gene matches. Germline loops: CDR1 DFQATT, CDR2 SNEGSKA (reference sequence). The time point: newly diagnosed GD, antithyroid drugs for less than 3 months. PBMC-extracted RNA yielded the TCR library. A peripheral blood sample, around 8.5 milliliters in volume, was drawn into EDTA tubes. Study-level findings and limits: Persistent cases favored TRBV28, TRBJ1-2 and TRBJ2-5.

Sequencing libraries for TCR beta were prepared with iRepertoire HTBI primers and Arm-PCR of CDR3 regions. TCRdb passed the multiplex PCR reads through MiXCR, listing each CDR3 protein once. The table records fewer than 650,000 distinct CDR3 sequences, about 16% of them present only once. These data are also associated with another study on T cells in Graves' hyperthyroidism and ophthalmopathy. That paper notes: HTBI primers drove first-round RT-PCR of the TCR CDR3.

This chain connects TRBV20-1 to TRBJ2-7; 8 positions match TRBD2. This TCR derives from a young woman with Graves disease. The material was peripheral blood mononuclear cells (PBMCs), obtained at new diagnosis, from a patient treated with antithyroid drugs. CDR3 nucleotide sequence: TGCAGTGCTAGGGTCCCACTAGCGGATGGAATCAGCGAGCAGTACTTC. This gives the protein CSARVPLADGISEQYF.